This T cell receptor (beta chain) was identified in a study of cytomegalovirus exposure and HLA in healthy donors (dated by TCRdb to between 2016 and 2019). Concerning the study at large: In an earlier analysis of under 600 of the donors, 276 Gb of sequence data and 100 million or so unique TCR beta sequences from about 179 million T cells were reported. Typing coverage differed by locus: A, B, C, DRB1 and DQB1 were typed in about 620-640 donors, DQA1 in approximately 520, DPA1 in over 600, and DPB1 in roughly 450. Every discovery cohort repertoire had been produced on one sequencing platform. Roughly 300 gigabases of sequencing data and around 80 million unique TCR sequences made up an early release that covered 640 HLA-typed donors. The study was designed to test whether signatures of past pathogen exposure could be identified by cataloging public T cell receptors. In a later analysis, previously published TCR beta repertoires from more than 500 donors were re-analyzed and high-resolution HLA genotyping was added so that TCR occurrence patterns could be studied. A later genetic analysis took genome-wide SNP genotypes for about three fifths of the 666 donors and used that subset as a discovery cohort. Donor age, sex, ethnicity and CMV serostatus were collected together with the repertoire data. In the later analysis, no new phenotypic data were used to find candidate immune exposures; instead, reliance was placed on TCR beta sequences and their occurrence across donors. Because of strong linkage in the cohort, roughly five DR-DQ haplotypes were treated as single units for association and clustering. HLA typing covered class I and class II loci at four-digit resolution. A separate validation cohort of some 130 different subjects was used in addition to the roughly 670-subject first cohort. To decide whether each TCR beta V gene segment behaved as functional or pseudogenic, an earlier analysis of some 600 of the donors relied on high-throughput TCR beta sequencing. The study profiled the T cell repertoires of about 720 subjects by immunosequencing and related them to cytomegalovirus serostatus. Among almost 400 genotyped donors of the cohort, an average of 235,054 unique TCR beta nucleotide sequences were sequenced per donor, roughly 20% of them non-productive. High-throughput TCR immunosequencing, statistical association of individual TCRs with disease status, and machine learning were combined to predict cytomegalovirus infection status. Among the roughly 400 genotyped donors, approximately 82% belonged to the genetic ancestry cluster associated with self-reported Caucasian donors. What the work shows at the level of the full study, not this receptor alone: According to a later analysis, most CMV-associated TCR beta chains appeared to be HLA-restricted, and the HLA associations seemed to be driven largely by CMV exposure. In the study, approximately 160 TCR beta chains were listed as associated with cytomegalovirus. Because some donors lacked HLA typing at each locus, the association tests relied only on the typed subset. In both the original and validation cohorts, the classifier was reported to diagnose cytomegalovirus status with high specificity and sensitivity. Three of the identified cytomegalovirus-associated TCR beta chains were confirmed in vitro to be specific for cytomegalovirus antigens. Linkage disequilibrium might explain the correlated functional status among segregating V segments, but an unknown experimental factor could not be ruled out. CMV serostatus was the only immune exposure information available for the cohort. In an earlier analysis of 450 to 750 of the donors, most TCR beta V segments appeared in productive rearrangements about 87% or about 30% of the time, broadly matching IMGT annotations. Only TCR beta chains were sequenced in this cohort, and the absence of alpha or paired-chain data limited detectable features. In a later analysis, HLA-associated TCR beta chains showed more clonal expansion and lower generation probabilities than non-associated chains that were equally common. According to a later analysis, TCR association rates differed among HLA loci, with DRB1 alleles showing the most associated TCRs and HLA-C alleles showing the fewest. The authors suggested that the approach could potentially be extended to other disease states and immunological phenotypes. At a false discovery rate of 0.05, a later analysis linked approximately 18,000 TCR beta sequences to specific HLA alleles. Across donors, most TCR sequences were observed very rarely, whereas some public TCRs were present in many individuals. Some IMGT-functional V segments, including TRBV6-2 and TRBV6-3, could not be told apart with the 87-base-pair reads, so those segments were excluded. Compared with the approximately 670-donor mean, donors in an Asian-associated ancestry cluster had fewer N-insertions in productive TCRs, according to a later genetic analysis. Assigning TCR associations to individual alleles was difficult when HLA alleles, especially DR and DQ, strongly co-occurred. V-gene and J-gene trimming of TCR beta chains was associated with a missense DCLRE1C variant in a later genetic analysis, and the association was replicated in an independent cohort. Because counts were too low, seventeen rarely observed V segments, including chromosome 9 orphons, were excluded from the earlier analysis of 587 of the donors. In a later analysis, several top co-occurrence clusters were reported to appear linked to parvovirus B19, influenza, CMV and Epstein-Barr virus. A cluster of highly shared sequence variants was judged likely to represent a technical artifact of the sequencing pipeline. A further reported finding was that TCR beta sequences accurately predicted the HLA-A and HLA-B alleles for most subjects in the first cohort. The presence/absence analyses assumed that sequencing depth was roughly uniform across donors, and that assumption may not be true.

Receptor libraries were prepared by the immunoSEQ multiplex PCR assay. For the multiplex PCR, a mixture combining 60 forward primers for TCR Vbeta segments and 13 reverse primers for TCR Jbeta segments was used. The CDR3 region of rearranged TCR beta genes was amplified from genomic DNA by a multiplex PCR assay. The Illumina HiSeq System was used to sequence the amplified TCR beta libraries as 87-base-pair reads. In the paper's pipeline: Across the 640 or so repertoires, a later analysis counted 75 million to 90 million unique TCR beta chains, some 11 million of which were shared by at least two donors. A nearest-neighbor algorithm error-corrected the raw reads and collapsed the reads into unique sequences, merging closely related sequences to remove PCR and sequencing errors. CDR3 sequences were aligned to IMGT reference sequences to assign V, D and J gene segments. For a sequence to be retained, a match of at least six nucleotides to both a V gene segment and a J gene segment was required. A rearrangement was called productive if the CDR3 had no stop codons and remained in frame with V and J, and every other rearrangement was called non-productive. CDR3 was defined by IMGT convention, running from the second conserved V-encoded cysteine to the conserved J-encoded phenylalanine. Sequences without an unambiguous match to a single V gene segment were excluded from the earlier analysis of 500 to 700 of the donors. An earlier analysis of 587 of the donors called V segments functional above 56.7% productive rearrangements and segregating when the between-donor standard deviation exceeded 5%. A statistical classification framework was built to diagnose cytomegalovirus status from the catalog of TCR beta chain sequences. In a later analysis, V and J genes were assigned by comparing TCR nucleotide sequences against IMGT/GENE-DB human TR gene sequences. The TCRdist pipeline was used in a later analysis to assign CDR3 sequences and most-parsimonious VDJ recombination scenarios. In a later analysis, each TCR beta chain was defined by its CDR3 amino acid sequence together with its V-gene family, and reads lacking a unique V-gene family were excluded. In a later analysis, 550 to 650 highly shared, low-generation-probability nucleotide sequences were removed to address suspected cross-contamination and a sequencing artifact. A later analysis calculated a clonal expansion index for each public chain from normalized within-repertoire ranks of inferred template counts. In a later analysis, generation probabilities were computed with a VDJ recombination model fitted to out-of-frame rearrangements, and the resulting probabilities were checked against IGoR. Hypergeometric tests were used in a later analysis to score TCR-TCR, TCR-HLA and TCR-CMV co-occurrence, with a repertoire-size bias correction applied to the TCR pairs. In a later analysis, false discovery rates were estimated by permuting HLA or CMV assignments 20 times. A later analysis grouped co-occurring TCRs with DBSCAN, adding TCRdist sequence similarity when clustering within HLA-allele-positive subsets. Repertoires with fewer than 30,000 or more than 120,000 public chains were left out of co-occurrence clustering, as were several repertoires with anomalous nucleotide sharing. What TCRdb holds here is the immuneACCESS table cut down to in-frame rearrangements. Part of the clones is not present; checked against another copy, under half of the missing clones reflect an unresolved V gene, and the others are unexplained. That table supplies the V and J calls and clone size; D and trimming were determined from the DNA. The sample table holds 83,000 or so clones, of which around 81% were seen once. The ten largest clones capture over 1.5% of the sample.

On this clone: Its antigen is still unknown. No much larger clone is present one base from it, and per-base qualities are unavailable.

The cohort comprised fewer than 700 healthy bone marrow donors. At the time of sampling, all cohort members were nominally healthy, though unrecorded immune exposures were likely present. The donor was CMV seronegative and belonged to the group of several hundred seronegative cohort members. A peripheral blood sample was collected from each donor, and TCR beta sequencing was performed on peripheral blood mononuclear cells. The Qiagen DNeasy Blood Extraction Kit was used to extract genomic DNA from the blood cell samples. Trimming accounts for 6 bases at V and 5 bases at J, while the number of junction bases matched to no gene is 9. CDR1 and CDR2, looked up from the germline V gene (reference sequence), are LNHDA and SQIVND. Inclusive of the bounding cysteine and phenylalanine, the CDR3 is 15 residues long. Kept here is only the CDR3 DNA, which spans 45 bases and is read in frame from base 1.

The sample was PBMCs. The origin of this receptor is a woman in her 30s in good health and CMV-seronegative. The sequence links TRBV19 to TRBJ1-2; 10 junctional bases match TRBD1. The DNA sequence is given as TGTGCCAGTAGCAAAGACAGGGGGCTCGGGTATGGCTACACCTTC. The resulting protein is CASSKDRGLGYGYTF.